This TCR beta chain is from a study of blood T cell repertoires in COVID-19. With 3 bases removed from V and 8 bases from J, the gap between germline ends came to 8 bases. From germline, CDR1 is DFQATT and CDR2 SNEGSKA (reference sequence). This CDR3 is 11 amino acids long. This table comes from immunoSEQ multiplex PCR, and its TCRdb copy is limited to in-frame clones, with some not included. The sample has roughly 120,000 clones, approximately 85% seen once. The V gene is TRBV20-1, the J gene TRBJ2-4, with unresolved D. The sample consisted of peripheral blood. This TCR derives from a woman of 80 years or more with COVID-19, enrolled during active disease. DNA of the CDR3: TGCAGTGCTAGGGCCCTAGACATTCAGTACTTC. Residues: CSARALDIQYF.